The 16 T cell receptor beta chains below all came from one sample that was sequenced in a study of identical twins (dated by TCRdb to about 2016). Library method: 5' RACE. Instrument used: Illumina HiSeq 2000. Starting from the raw public reads, TCRdb applied fastp trimming at Q25, assembled clones with MiXCR and retained in-frame beta chains. Rows are unified per CDR3 protein, each entry keeping the most common DNA and genes. The sample profile shows just under 650,000 distinct CDR3 sequences; about 7.1% of them were found once. Jointly, the top ten make up roughly 1.6% of the sample. Separately, the same data were catalogued under a study of yellow fever vaccine responses in identical twins.

Source material: PBMCs. These TCRs come from a woman between 18 and 29 years old in good health.

The sample holds a few counts of this clonotype. This chain links TRBV5-5 with TRBJ1-5; 8 bases align to TRBD1. This CDR3 is 16 amino acids long. J lost 0 bases, V lost 3 bases, and 5 bases had no gene match. Germline V gene sequence: CDR1 SGHKS, CDR2 YYEKEE (reference sequence). The CDR3, as DNA: TGTGCCAGCAGCTCCTCTGGACAGGGTAGCAATCAGCCCCAGCATTTT. Translation: CASSSSGQGSNQPQHF.

Many counts were recorded for this clonotype. This chain uses TRBV12-3 or TRBV12-4 with TRBJ2-1; 7 bases are shared with TRBD2. The CDR3 is made up of 15 amino acids. V shed 5 bases, J shed 2 bases, and the junction held 6 bases outside the gene matches. CDR3 nucleotides: TGTGCCAGCAGTATTAGCGGGTCCCCCTACAATGAGCAGTTCTTC. The encoded protein is CASSISGSPYNEQFF.

This clonotype was observed at least ten times. The genes are TRBV12-3 or TRBV12-4 and TRBJ2-3; D ambiguous. The CDR3 totals 11 residues. V was trimmed by 5 bases and J by 2 bases, leaving 2 bases between them. CDR3 bases: TGTGCCAGCAGTATCACAGATACGCAGTATTTT. Its protein is CASSITDTQYF.

This clonotype came up many times. The chain couples TRBV15 to TRBJ2-1; a weak D match, TRBD2 (6 bases). V dropped 0 bases and J dropped 5 bases, with 17 bases sitting between them. Germline V gene lookup returns CDR1 LNHNV and CDR2 YYDKDF (reference sequence). The CDR3 totals 17 residues. CDR3 loop: CATSRDRTRGSHNEQFF. The CDR3 bases are TGTGCCACCAGCAGAGATCGGACCCGGGGGTCCCACAATGAGCAGTTCTTC.

This clonotype turned up a few times. The chain employs TRBV7-8 and TRBJ2-1; 7 nucleotides match TRBD2. The CDR3 runs 16 residues. Germline CDR1 and CDR2: SGHVS and FQNEAQ. V was pared by 1 base and J by 4 bases, with 7 bases of the junction left unmatched. The CDR3 DNA sequence: TGTGCCAGCAGCTTAGTCCGGACGGGGGGATACAATGAGCAGTTCTTC. Translation: CASSLVRTGGYNEQFF.

This clonotype was observed a handful of times. The V gene is TRBV5-4, the J gene TRBJ1-3; tentatively, D is TRBD1 (6 bases). Germline V gene data show CDR1 as SGHNT and CDR2 as YYREEE (reference sequence). V lost 4 bases, J lost 0 bases, and 14 bases lay in between. This CDR3 has 16 amino acids. CDR3 residues: CASSRTGTHSGNTIYF. In DNA form, the CDR3 reads TGTGCCAGCAGCCGGACCGGGACACACTCTGGAAACACCATATATTTT.

A few counts support this clonotype. The chain uses TRBV4-1 and TRBJ1-5; the D gene is possibly TRBD1 (6 bases). With 2 bases removed from V and 3 bases from J, the gap between germline ends came to 14 bases. The CDR3 runs 16 residues. The germline V gene has CDR1 MGHRA and CDR2 YSYEKL. The CDR3 DNA follows: TGCGCCAGCAGCCAAAGGGCACAGGGTACCAATCAGCCCCAGCATTTT. Amino acid sequence: CASSQRAQGTNQPQHF.

This clonotype was detected many times. The chain recombines TRBV29-1 with TRBJ2-1, with D possibly matching TRBD1 (6 bases). The CDR3 length is 12 residues. Deletions cut 4 bases from V and 15 bases from J, with 19 bases between. CDR1 and CDR2 (germline): SQVTM, ANQGSEA. CDR3 residues: CSVGTAGWVRFF. The CDR3 DNA sequence: TGCAGCGTTGGGACAGCCGGTTGGGTGCGGTTCTTC.

This clonotype was found a few times. The V and J genes are TRBV3-1 and TRBJ2-1; TRBD1 aligns across 9 bases. Germline CDR1 reads LGHDT; CDR2 reads YNNKEL (reference sequence). The CDR3 runs 16 residues. V trimming: 5 bases; J trimming: 2 bases; junction bases outside the gene matches: 7. In DNA, the CDR3 is TGTGCCAGCAGCACCAGGACAGGGGCAACCTACAATGAGCAGTTCTTC. Its translation: CASSTRTGATYNEQFF.

This clonotype showed up many times. The chain uses TRBV25-1 and TRBJ1-1; D perhaps matches TRBD1 (5 bases). Germline CDR1 MGHDK, CDR2 SYGVNS. With 7 bases removed from V and 4 bases from J, the gap between germline ends came to 13 bases. The CDR3 runs 13 residues. The CDR3 sequence: CASIGTFGTEAFF. Here the CDR3 DNA reads TGTGCCAGCATAGGGACCTTCGGCACTGAAGCTTTCTTT.

This clonotype showed up many times. This rearrangement joins TRBV5-1 to TRBJ1-1; tentatively, D is TRBD1 (6 bases). The CDR3 spans 14 residues. The V gene's germline CDR1 is SGHRS and CDR2 YFSETQ. Between the trimmed V and J ends, which lost 5 bases and 1 base, there was a span of 12 bases. CDR3 nucleotides: TGCGCCAGCAGAGCACAACAGGGGAACACTGAAGCTTTCTTT. Residues: CASRAQQGNTEAFF.

This sequence joins TRBV5-8 and TRBJ2-5; 13 bases are a match to TRBD2. The CDR3 runs to 16 residues. Germline V lookup: CDR1 SGHTS, CDR2 YDEGEE. J was trimmed by 2 bases and V by 4 bases; bases with no gene match: 5. CDR3 sequence (DNA): TGTGCCAGCAGCCCCACACTAGCGGGGGGGCAAGAGACCCAGTACTTC. This encodes CASSPTLAGGQETQYF.

This clonotype was observed many times. The rearrangement uses TRBV11-2 and TRBJ2-7, with TRBD2 matching 10 bases. Germline trimming cut 4 bases from V and 1 base from J; bases unmatched to any gene: 4. CDR3 length equals 15 residues. Germline CDR1 SGHAT, CDR2 FQNNGV. The CDR3 bases are TGTGCCAGCAGCTCTAGCGGGAGATTTTCCTACGAGCAGTACTTC. This gives the protein CASSSSGRFSYEQYF.

The chain carries TRBV6-4 and TRBJ2-7; weak D call: TRBD2 (7 bases). The V and J ends lost 6 bases and 6 bases respectively, with 33 bases between them. The CDR3 covers 19 residues. Germline CDR1 reads MRHNA; CDR2 reads SNTAGT. The CDR3 loop reads CASRTKSFLGGGSQFEQYF. The CDR3 DNA is TGTGCCAGCAGGACCAAATCGTTTTTGGGGGGCGGGAGTCAGTTCGAGCAGTACTTC.

The rearrangement uses TRBV6-5 and TRBJ1-1; D is possibly TRBD1 (6 bases). V gave up 10 bases and J gave up 4 bases, with 13 bases separating them. The CDR3 sequence is 12 residues long. Germline V CDR1 and CDR2: MNHEY, SVGAGI. This chain's CDR3 is CATKGVATEAFF. The CDR3 DNA follows: TGTGCCACCAAGGGGGTTGCCACTGAAGCTTTCTTT.

This clonotype was seen ten or more times. The chain uses TRBV4-1 and TRBJ2-2; weak D call: TRBD2 (6 bases). This CDR3 is 15 amino acids long. V lost 5 bases and J 0 bases, leaving 10 bases between the germline ends. The V gene's germline CDR1 is MGHRA and CDR2 YSYEKL. The CDR3: CASSSRDSNTGELFF. The CDR3 nucleotides are TGCGCCAGCAGCTCGCGGGACTCGAACACCGGGGAGCTGTTTTTT.